The sequence of this T cell receptor (beta chain) was determined in a study of shared clonotypes between healthy human individuals. This CDR3 has 15 amino acids. Germline loops: CDR1 SGHAT, CDR2 FQNNGV. V was pared by 2 bases and J by 4 bases, with 4 bases of the junction left unmatched. Donation came from healthy HIV-negative adults that had no recent acute infections or vaccinations. All of the donors resided in Nashville, Tennessee, and each was a Caucasian adult. Data came from immunoSEQ multiplex PCR; TCRdb stores just in-frame clones and leaves some out. The sample has 2 million to 2.5 million clones, around 92% seen once; the top ten hold around 0.38%.

The rearrangement uses TRBV11-2 and TRBJ2-2; 7 positions agree with TRBD1. This receptor was obtained from a man aged 18-30 years in good health. Some clones in this sample may be carry-over from other donors' samples. Sequencing was performed on naive CD4+ T cells from PBMCs. Noted subset: CD45RA+ positively selected. The CDR3 bases are TGTGCCAGCAGCTTAAGGGACAGACCCACCGGGGAGCTGTTTTTT. This codes for CASSLRDRPTGELFF.